This entry describes one T cell receptor beta chain. This table comes from immunoSEQ multiplex PCR, and its TCRdb copy is limited to in-frame clones, with some not included. This sample carries about 140,000 clones, 80% to 95% of them seen once, and the ten largest clones take less than 5%. These data are taken from a study of T cell responses to AZD1222 COVID-19 vaccine. The CDR3 has 13 residues. Germline V lookup: CDR1 WSHSY, CDR2 SAAADI. The V gene lost 4 bases and the J gene lost 0 bases, with 7 bases spanning the gap. The starting material was peripheral blood, obtained 28 days after the second AZD1222 dose. This receptor was identified in an adult who received the AZD1222 COVID-19 vaccine. V gene TRBV10-2 combines with J gene TRBJ2-7, with D unclear. The CDR3 DNA sequence: TGCGCCAGCAGTGCAGCGACCTCCTACGAGCAGTACTTC. Protein sequence: CASSAATSYEQYF.